This T cell receptor beta chain was observed in a study of molecular identifiers for immune sequencing clone quantification. It was from approximately 22,000 to 940,000 sorted cells, with 10%, 30% or 50% RNA, that naive CD8 libraries came. Sorting captured naive CD8 T cells as CD8+CD4-CCR7+CD45RA+. Previously described methods with listed TCR primers produced the bulk TCR libraries. Via MiXCR, TCRdb re-called the PCR reads, giving one row per CDR3 protein. The data contain roughly 100,000 distinct CDR3 sequences, about 35% of them singletons. Trimming took 1 base from V and 5 from J, leaving 15 bases between them. This CDR3 spans 16 amino acids. Germline assignment: CDR1 SGHVS and CDR2 FQNEAQ.

Material for sequencing was naive CD8+ T cells from blood, with Jurkat cell RNA spiked in. Subset of the sample: FACS-sorted CD8+CD4-CCR7+CD45RA+ naive T cells. The chain joins TRBV7-8 to TRBJ2-1, with a weak D call TRBD2 (7 bases). This TCR derives from a human donor in good health. Some libraries in this study had Jurkat cell RNA spiked in. CDR3 sequence: CASSLDTGGRDNEQFF. The CDR3 DNA is TGTGCCAGCAGCTTAGATACGGGGGGCAGGGACAATGAGCAGTTCTTC.